The source of this TCR beta chain is a study of CD8+ T cells in alopecia areata. Study information: Twice a day, 5 to 10 mg of oral tofacitinib was administered to treated patients.

CDR1 and CDR2 (germline): GTSNPN, SVGIG (reference sequence). The V segment lost 0 bases and the J segment 5 bases; nucleotides outside the gene matches: 5. The CDR3 extends over 16 amino acids. Treatment denoted: oral pan-JAK inhibitor, 5-10 mg twice daily. The study team obtained lesional scalp punch biopsies and peripheral blood from alopecia areata patients. Whole-study results and caveats: Because of a solitary nonresponder, the connection of baseline CD8+ expansion to response stays uncertain.

cDNA prepared by RNA extraction and subsequent reverse transcription served as the template for sequencing. Method: immunoSEQ multiplex PCR; TCRdb's copy keeps in-frame clones and lacks some. The data hold about 180,000 clones, with around 58% observed a single time. Regarding this clone: Its specificity is unknown.

The receptor was derived from a human donor with alopecia areata. J is TRBJ2-2 and V is TRBV30, with 11 bases identical to TRBD1. The sequencing used CD4+ T cells sorted from blood, collected at week 56, from a patient treated with tofacitinib. CDR3 DNA: TGTGCCTGGAGTGTATCCGGGACAGGGGGAACCGGGGAGCTGTTTTTT. It codes for CAWSVSGTGGTGELFF.